This TCR beta chain was sequenced in a study of CD4 T cells in relation to SARS-CoV-2 and coronaviruses. Whole-study context: Convalescent patients had median age roughly 37 years, range roughly 21 to 75. General study findings and limits: Crossreactive clones expanded significantly less to SARS-CoV-2 than monoreactive clones. According to naive versus memory sequencing, detected responses are memory recall, not newly primed.

This clone has a single count. Its antigen is undetermined. The germline V gene has CDR1 MRHNA and CDR2 SNTAGT. CDR3 length: 16 amino acids. J lost 6 bases, V lost 2 bases, and 9 bases had no gene match. Naive or memory CD4+ cells were cultured 1:1 with T cell-depleted PBMCs plus CEF. Repertoires were generated with immunoSEQ multiplex PCR, while TCRdb's copy carries only in-frame clones and drops some. The sample consists of some 40,000 clones, approximately 80% of them appearing once. The chain employs TRBV6-4 and TRBJ2-1, with 8 bases identical to TRBD2. The clonotype comes from an adult with COVID-19. The sequencing input was naive CD4+ T cells from PBMCs, cultured in vitro. The subset here: naive CD4+ T cells isolated by negative enrichment. CDR3 DNA sequence: TGTGCCAGCAGTGACGAGGCCGGGAGGGGCCCCAATGAGCAGTTCTTC. Translation: CASSDEAGRGPNEQFF.